This paragraph reports one T cell receptor beta chain. Its antigen is not known. CDR1 DFQATT and CDR2 SNEGSKA come from the germline V gene (reference sequence). The germline V and J ends were trimmed by 3 bases and 1 base, with 16 bases remaining between them. This CDR3 is 17 amino acids long. This sample's TCRbeta library carried unique molecular identifier barcodes. Each CDR3 protein gets one entry after TCRdb re-called the PCR reads with MiXCR. The sample lists around 600,000 distinct CDR3 sequences, 20% to 25% occurring once. The record originates from a study of T-cell reconstitution after alpha-beta-depleted transplantation in children. General study findings and limits: The main origin of T-cell counts and diversity one year after transplant was newly produced T cells. The origin of high day-60 TCRbeta diversity in some patients lay in surviving recipient T cells and thymic progenitors. Several hundred expanded graft clones reportedly were the source of alpha-beta T cells about two months after transplant.

V is TRBV20-1 and J is TRBJ2-6, with a weak D call TRBD1 (5 bases). The sample in question was PBMCs, mostly from graft donor cells, obtained 360 days after TCRalphabeta/CD19-depleted stem cell transplant. The TCR sequence derives from a boy in the first two years of life who had a stem cell transplant for acute myeloid leukemia, so the T cells may come from the graft donor. Written as DNA, the CDR3 is TGCAGTGCTAGGAACATCCTAGGACAATCTGGGGCCAACGTCCTGACTTTC. Its protein product is CSARNILGQSGANVLTF.